Each of the 30 T cell receptor beta chains below was sequenced from the same sample in a study of a mutant IDH1 vaccine in newly diagnosed glioma (dated by TCRdb to the early 2020s). The method behind the library was the immunoSEQ multiplex PCR assay. TCRdb stores this immuneACCESS table with in-frame sequences only. Part of the clones is absent; in the studies checked, under half of the shortfall reflects unresolved V genes, and no reason is known for the rest. Across this sample there are tens of thousands of clones, with 60% to 75% seen only once. The ten largest clones take up about 9% of the sample. The time point label on this specimen signifies: week 47, end of study. Each vaccine dose was 300 ug of a 20-mer mutant IDH1 peptide in Montanide, given subcutaneously with topical imiquimod. Antigens for these TCRs are unknown. The input for sequencing was PBMCs, taken from a glioma patient whose treatment included an IDH1 peptide vaccine. The receptors originated from a man aged 35 to 55 with glioma.

The chain is built from TRBV5-6 and TRBJ2-7; 12 positions agree with TRBD2. V was clipped by 4 bases and J by 2 bases; unmatched bases: 1. CDR1 is SGHDT, CDR2 YYEEEE, per germline. CDR3 size: 14 residues. DNA for the CDR3: TGTGCCAGCAGCCGGACTAGCGGGGCCTACGAGCAGTACTTC. Translating gives CASSRTSGAYEQYF.

The V and J genes are TRBV28 and TRBJ1-1, with a possible D match to TRBD1 (5 bases). V gave up 2 bases and J gave up 6 bases, with 10 bases separating them. The CDR3 is made up of 13 amino acids. Germline assignment: CDR1 MDHEN and CDR2 SYDVKM. The CDR3 DNA reads TGTGCCAGCAGTTTACAGGGACGGGCTGAAGCTTTCTTT. Protein: CASSLQGRAEAFF.

This chain connects TRBV28 to TRBJ2-1, with D unresolved. CDR3 length: 13 residues. The germline gives CDR1 MDHEN, CDR2 SYDVKM. V was clipped by 5 bases and J by 8 bases, with 13 bases between them. This chain's CDR3 is CASSPPPLYEQFF. The CDR3, as DNA: TGTGCCAGCAGTCCTCCCCCCCTTTATGAGCAGTTCTTC.

This chain joins TRBV6-1 and TRBJ2-5; maybe TRBD1 (6 bases). The CDR3 is made up of 14 amino acids. CDR1 is MNHNS, CDR2 SASEGT, per germline. Trimming removed 7 bases from V and 1 base from J, with 13 bases in between. Here the CDR3 DNA reads TGTGCCAGCACCCTAACAGGGATCCAAGAGACCCAGTACTTC. Encoded protein: CASTLTGIQETQYF.

The rearrangement joins TRBV7-2 to TRBJ1-1; tentatively, D is TRBD1 (5 bases). CDR1 is SGHTA, CDR2 FQGNSA, per germline. The CDR3 is made up of 12 amino acids. The germline V and J ends were trimmed by 5 bases and 5 bases, with 9 bases remaining between them. CDR3 sequence (DNA): TGTGCCAGCAGCCATACAGGAACTGAAGCTTTCTTT. Its protein product is CASSHTGTEAFF.

This clone occurred once. An end of the junction does not agree with germline; a read error may underlie this. The chain joins TRBV5-8 to TRBJ2-1; TRBD1 or TRBD2 may be the D gene (6 bases each). Germline V gene data show CDR1 as SGHTS and CDR2 as YDEGEE. This CDR3 spans 16 amino acids. DNA for the CDR3: TGTGCCAGCAGCTTTTACGGGGGCGCATCCTTCAATGAGCAGTTCTTC. It codes for CASSFYGGASFNEQFF.

This chain uses TRBV5-1 with TRBJ1-3, with D maybe TRBD1 (6 bases). The germline gives CDR1 SGHRS, CDR2 YFSETQ. The V end was cut by 0 bases, the J end by 2 bases, with 6 bases between. The CDR3 is made up of 14 amino acids. The CDR3 nucleotides are TGCGCCAGCAGCTTGGCAGGGGCTGGAAACACCATATATTTT. It encodes CASSLAGAGNTIYF.

The genes are TRBV7-9 and TRBJ2-1; 7 bases line up with TRBD2. J lost 6 bases, V lost 5 bases, and 16 bases had no gene match. This CDR3 is built from 17 residues. Germline values: CDR1 SEHNR, CDR2 FQNEAQ (reference sequence). Here the CDR3 reads CASSHKAGRGIGNEQFF. In DNA form, the CDR3 reads TGTGCCAGCAGCCATAAAGCGGGACGCGGTATTGGCAATGAGCAGTTCTTC.

This chain joins TRBV7-9 and TRBJ2-5; 9 bases align to TRBD1. This CDR3 has 15 amino acids. Germline trimming cut 5 bases from V and 4 bases from J; bases unmatched to any gene: 8. The germline V gene encodes CDR1 SEHNR and CDR2 FQNEAQ (reference sequence). The CDR3 loop reads CASSLGGQGGETQYF. CDR3 coding DNA: TGTGCCAGCAGCCTAGGGGGACAGGGTGGAGAGACCCAGTACTTC.

J is TRBJ2-3 and V is TRBV29-1, with TRBD1 matching 7 bases. The CDR3 loop spans 14 amino acids. V trimming: 5 bases; J trimming: 4 bases; junction bases outside the gene matches: 9. Germline CDR1 SQVTM, CDR2 ANQGSEA. CDR3 in DNA: TGCAGCGTTACCAGACAGGGATCATCAGATACGCAGTATTTT. Translating gives CSVTRQGSSDTQYF.

V and J are TRBV7-7 and TRBJ2-5, with a weak D call TRBD1 (6 bases). The germline gives CDR1 SSHAT, CDR2 FNYEAQ (reference sequence). The CDR3 has 14 residues. The V gene lost 0 bases and the J gene lost 5 bases, with 10 bases spanning the gap. The CDR3 DNA reads as TGTGCCAGCAGCTTAGCTGGACAGCCGGAGACCCAGTACTTC. This sequence encodes CASSLAGQPETQYF.

The chain combines TRBV2 with TRBJ1-1; D might be TRBD1 (6 bases). Per germline, CDR1 SNHLY and CDR2 FYNNEI. This CDR3 is 14 amino acids long. The ends were cut back, 6 bases at V and 1 base at J, with 12 bases in the middle. The CDR3 region has the DNA TGTGCCAGCAGCGGGGACATACCGAACACTGAAGCTTTCTTT. Translated, it gives CASSGDIPNTEAFF. The complete variable domain, with remaining parts taken from reference TRBV2 and TRBJ1-1, reads EPEVTQTPSHQVTQMGQEVILRCVPISNHLYFYWYRQILGQKVEFLVSFYNNEISEKSEIFDDQFSVERPDGSNFTLKIRSTKLEDSAMYFCASSGDIPNTEAFFGQGTRLTVV.

This rearrangement joins TRBV5-5 to TRBJ2-5; 9 bases align to TRBD2. V shed 2 bases and J 6 bases; nucleotides not matched to a gene: 8. The length of the CDR3 is 15 residues. The germline gives CDR1 SGHKS, CDR2 YYEKEE (reference sequence). CDR3: CASSLVAGEVQTQYF. CDR3 nucleotide sequence: TGTGCCAGCAGCTTAGTAGCGGGAGAGGTGCAGACCCAGTACTTC.

The V call is TRBV7-2, the J call TRBJ1-2; no reliable D call. The CDR3 contains 13 residues. Germline values: CDR1 SGHTA, CDR2 FQGNSA. Trimming took off 0 bases at V and 7 bases at J, with 9 bases between the two ends. The CDR3 DNA reads TGTGCCAGCAGCTTAGCGGGCTCCGGTGGCTACACCTTC. Amino acids: CASSLAGSGGYTF.

The chain has TRBV7-7 and TRBJ2-1; a weak D match, TRBD2 (5 bases). The CDR3 totals 17 residues. Germline values: CDR1 SSHAT, CDR2 FNYEAQ (reference sequence). Trimming pared 5 bases from V and 0 bases from J, leaving 17 bases between. CDR3 loop: CASSPRRASSSYNEQFF. CDR3 DNA sequence: TGTGCCAGCAGCCCGAGGCGGGCGTCAAGCTCCTACAATGAGCAGTTCTTC.

The chain combines TRBV29-1 with TRBJ2-6, with D hard to call. The CDR3 loop spans 12 amino acids. V lost 6 bases and J lost 4, with 7 bases in between. Germline V gene data show CDR1 as SQVTM and CDR2 as ANQGSEA. CDR3 nucleotide sequence: TGCAGCGTCCAGACAGGGGCCAACGTCCTGACTTTC. This sequence encodes CSVQTGANVLTF.

The chain employs TRBV10-2 and TRBJ2-1; D might be TRBD2 (6 bases). The CDR3 runs 17 residues. V was clipped by 2 bases and J by 3 bases, with 17 bases between them. Germline CDR1 and CDR2: WSHSY and SAAADI. This chain's CDR3 is CASSEELEGTLYNEQFF. DNA for the CDR3: TGCGCCAGCAGTGAGGAATTGGAGGGGACTCTCTACAATGAGCAGTTCTTC.

CDR3 nucleotides: TGTGCCAGCAGCCCCGGGACCGGGCCCAAAGGAAACACCATATATTTT. Its translation is CASSPGTGPKGNTIYF. The chain has TRBV9 and TRBJ1-3, with TRBD1 as a possible D gene (5 bases). CDR3 length: 16 amino acids. V dropped 4 bases and J dropped 4 bases, with 18 bases sitting between them. The V gene's germline CDR1 is SGDLS and CDR2 YYNGEE.

A few counts support this clone. The chain has TRBV7-2 and TRBJ1-2; the match to TRBD1 covers 7 bases. This CDR3 is 15 amino acids long. V shed 2 bases, J shed 2 bases, and the junction held 5 bases outside the gene matches. Germline V lookup: CDR1 SGHTA, CDR2 FQGNSA. The CDR3 DNA reads TGTGCCAGCAGCTTAACGGGACAGCCAAACTATGGCTACACCTTC. Translation gives CASSLTGQPNYGYTF.

The rearrangement links TRBV19 to TRBJ1-2, with TRBD1 identical over 8 bases. CDR1 LNHDA and CDR2 SQIVND come from the germline V gene (reference sequence). The CDR3 loop spans 12 amino acids. The V and J ends lost 6 bases and 8 bases, in that order; junction bases with no gene match: 5. The CDR3 spells CASRQGGIGYTF. The DNA for the CDR3 is TGTGCCAGTAGACAGGGGGGCATCGGCTACACCTTC.

The chain combines TRBV4-2 with TRBJ2-1, with 12 bases lining up with TRBD2. CDR3 size: 17 residues. V trimming: 0 bases; J trimming: 4 bases; junction bases outside the gene matches: 4. Germline CDR1 reads LGHNA; CDR2 reads YNFKEQ. CDR3 in DNA: TGTGCCAGCAGCCAAGAGTCCGGGACTAGCGGGTACAATGAGCAGTTCTTC. Encoded protein: CASSQESGTSGYNEQFF.

The genes are TRBV18 and TRBJ1-6; TRBD1 agrees at 11 bases. Germline-derived CDR1 and CDR2 are KGHSH and LQKENI. The CDR3 contains 15 residues. With 3 bases clipped from V and 8 bases from J, the junction kept 3 bases outside the gene matches. CDR3 coding DNA: TGTGCCAGCTCACCGGTGGGACAGGGGGATTCACCCCTCCACTTT. Encoded protein: CASSPVGQGDSPLHF.

The rearrangement uses TRBV5-1 and TRBJ2-5; no firm D call. CDR1 is SGHRS, CDR2 YFSETQ, per germline. The V end was cut by 0 bases, the J end by 2 bases, with 5 bases between. This CDR3 region has 13 residues. DNA of the CDR3: TGCGCCAGCAGCTTGGGGGTACAAGAGACCCAGTACTTC. Amino acid sequence: CASSLGVQETQYF.

This clone came up once. V gene TRBV7-9 combines with J gene TRBJ1-3, with D perhaps matching TRBD1 (5 bases). Germline V gene lookup returns CDR1 SEHNR and CDR2 FQNEAQ (reference sequence). The CDR3 is 13 amino acids. Trimming left V 5 bases short and J 4 bases short, with 9 bases between. CDR3 sequence: CASSGTAGNTIYF. CDR3 nucleotides: TGTGCCAGCAGCGGGACCGCGGGAAACACCATATATTTT.

V usage is TRBV2 and J usage is TRBJ1-1; D unresolved. The germline CDR1 and CDR2 sequences are SNHLY and FYNNEI. Between the trimmed V and J ends, which lost 7 bases and 5 bases, there was a span of 17 bases. The length of the CDR3 is 14 residues. CDR3 in amino acids: CASTASPGLTEAFF. The CDR3 region has the DNA TGTGCCAGCACCGCTAGCCCAGGCTTGACTGAAGCTTTCTTT. Combining the CDR3 with reference TRBV2 and TRBJ1-1 gives the whole variable domain EPEVTQTPSHQVTQMGQEVILRCVPISNHLYFYWYRQILGQKVEFLVSFYNNEISEKSEIFDDQFSVERPDGSNFTLKIRSTKLEDSAMYFCASTASPGLTEAFFGQGTRLTVV.

V and J are TRBV5-6 and TRBJ2-3; D not resolved. This CDR3 contains 14 residues. Trimming pared 0 bases from V and 3 bases from J, leaving 8 bases between. CDR1 SGHDT and CDR2 YYEEEE come from the germline V gene. In DNA, the CDR3 is TGTGCCAGCAGCTTGGGTACACGGACAGATACGCAGTATTTT. Its translation is CASSLGTRTDTQYF.

This clone was recorded a few times. CDR3 coding DNA: TGTGCCAGCAGCCAAGCGACTAGCGGAGCCTACGAGCAGTACTTC. Protein: CASSQATSGAYEQYF. The rearrangement uses TRBV4-2 and TRBJ2-7; TRBD2 matches at 9 bases. The CDR3 is 15 amino acids. The V and J ends lost 1 base and 2 bases, in that order; junction bases with no gene match: 3. Germline V gives CDR1 LGHNA, CDR2 YNFKEQ.

This clone was seen only a few times. The rearrangement joins TRBV2 to TRBJ2-3; D unclear. Trimming cost V 7 bases and J 5 bases, with 7 bases left between them. CDR1 SNHLY and CDR2 FYNNEI come from the germline V gene. The CDR3 extends over 11 amino acids. CDR3 loop: CASNIRDTQYF. CDR3 in DNA: TGTGCCAGCAACATAAGAGATACGCAGTATTTT.

The chain carries TRBV6-5 and TRBJ2-1; 8 nucleotides line up with TRBD2. The V and J ends lost 0 bases and 8 bases, in that order; junction bases with no gene match: 9. Per the germline V gene, CDR1 is MNHEY and CDR2 is SVGAGI. CDR3 length: 16 residues. CDR3 sequence (DNA): TGTGCCAGCAGTTACTCTCCCCAGCGGGAGTTATATGAGCAGTTCTTC. Protein sequence: CASSYSPQRELYEQFF.

V is TRBV7-7 and J is TRBJ2-3, with 12 bases lining up with TRBD2. Trimming cost V 0 bases and J 7 bases; bases outside gene matches: 17. The CDR3 is 20 amino acids. The germline CDR1 and CDR2 sequences are SSHAT and FNYEAQ (reference sequence). CDR3 nucleotides: TGTGCCAGCAGCTTAGCGCGGGACAGGGAGCGGACTAGCGGGATGAATACGCAGTATTTT. Translating gives CASSLARDRERTSGMNTQYF.